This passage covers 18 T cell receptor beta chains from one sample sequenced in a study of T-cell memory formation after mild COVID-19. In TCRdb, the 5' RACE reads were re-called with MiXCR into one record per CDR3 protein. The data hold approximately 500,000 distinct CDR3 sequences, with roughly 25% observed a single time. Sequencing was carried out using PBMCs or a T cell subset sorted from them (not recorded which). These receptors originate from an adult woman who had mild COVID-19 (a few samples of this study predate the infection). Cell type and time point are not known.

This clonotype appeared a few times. CDR3 DNA: TGTGCCAGCAGCTTAATCTCGCGCTACGAGCAGTACTTC. Translation: CASSLISRYEQYF. J is TRBJ2-7 and V is TRBV11-3; D is unresolved. In germline, CDR1 is SGHNT, CDR2 YENEEA. The CDR3 extends over 13 amino acids. Trimming took 2 bases from V and 3 from J, leaving 8 bases between them.

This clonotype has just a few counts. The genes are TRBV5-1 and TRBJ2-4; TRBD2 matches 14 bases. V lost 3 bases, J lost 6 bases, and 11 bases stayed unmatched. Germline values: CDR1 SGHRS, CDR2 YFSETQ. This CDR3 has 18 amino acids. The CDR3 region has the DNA TGCGCCAGCAGCTGGATCCCGGGACTAGCGGGAGCCTTAAACATTCAGTACTTC. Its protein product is CASSWIPGLAGALNIQYF.

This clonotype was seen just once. CDR3 nucleotides: TGTGCCAGTAGTATAGTAAAGGGGTGGCACACCATATATTTT. Its translation: CASSIVKGWHTIYF. The rearrangement uses TRBV19 and TRBJ1-3, with a tentative D call TRBD1 (5 bases). Trimming removed 1 base from V and 8 bases from J, with 12 bases in between. Germline V gene sequence: CDR1 LNHDA, CDR2 SQIVND (reference sequence). This CDR3 spans 14 amino acids.

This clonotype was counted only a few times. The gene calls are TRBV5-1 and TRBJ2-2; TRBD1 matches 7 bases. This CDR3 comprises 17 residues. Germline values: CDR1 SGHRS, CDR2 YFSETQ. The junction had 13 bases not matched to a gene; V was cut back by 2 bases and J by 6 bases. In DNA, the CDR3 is TGCGCCAGCAGCTTCAGGATACAGGGGAGTTTGTCCGGGGAGCTGTTTTTT. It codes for CASSFRIQGSLSGELFF.

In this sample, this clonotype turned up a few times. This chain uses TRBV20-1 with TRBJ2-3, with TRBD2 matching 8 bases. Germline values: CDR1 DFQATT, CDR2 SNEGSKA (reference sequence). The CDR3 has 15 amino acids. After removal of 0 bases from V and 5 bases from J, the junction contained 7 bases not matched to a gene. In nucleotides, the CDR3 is TGCAGTGCTAGAGATTGGGCGGGAGGTTTAGATACGCAGTATTTT. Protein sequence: CSARDWAGGLDTQYF.

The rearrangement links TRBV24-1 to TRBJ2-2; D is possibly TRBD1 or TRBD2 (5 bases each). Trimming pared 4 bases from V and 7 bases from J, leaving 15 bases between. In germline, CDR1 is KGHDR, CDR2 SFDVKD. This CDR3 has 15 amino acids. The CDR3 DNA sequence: TGTGCCACCAGTGAAGCCGGGACCCTGGGCGGGGAGCTGTTTTTT. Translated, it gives CATSEAGTLGGELFF.

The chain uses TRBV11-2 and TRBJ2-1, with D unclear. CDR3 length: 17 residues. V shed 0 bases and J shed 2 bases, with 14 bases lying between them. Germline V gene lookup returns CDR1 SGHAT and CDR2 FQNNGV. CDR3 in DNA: TGTGCCAGCAGCTTAGACTACCTGTATCTAACCTACAATGAGCAGTTCTTC. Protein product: CASSLDYLYLTYNEQFF.

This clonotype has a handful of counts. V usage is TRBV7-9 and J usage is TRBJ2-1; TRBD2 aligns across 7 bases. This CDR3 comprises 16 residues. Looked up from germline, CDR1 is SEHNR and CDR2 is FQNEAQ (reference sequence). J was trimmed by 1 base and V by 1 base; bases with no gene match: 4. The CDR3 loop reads CASSLGSGVSYNEQFF. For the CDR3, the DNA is TGTGCCAGCAGCTTAGGGAGCGGGGTGTCCTACAATGAGCAGTTCTTC.

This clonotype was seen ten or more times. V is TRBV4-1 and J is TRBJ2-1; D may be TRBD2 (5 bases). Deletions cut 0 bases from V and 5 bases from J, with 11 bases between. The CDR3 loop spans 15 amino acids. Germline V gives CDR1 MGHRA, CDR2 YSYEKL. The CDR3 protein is CASSQDVRGNNEQFF. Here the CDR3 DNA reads TGCGCCAGCAGCCAAGATGTAAGAGGGAACAATGAGCAGTTCTTC.

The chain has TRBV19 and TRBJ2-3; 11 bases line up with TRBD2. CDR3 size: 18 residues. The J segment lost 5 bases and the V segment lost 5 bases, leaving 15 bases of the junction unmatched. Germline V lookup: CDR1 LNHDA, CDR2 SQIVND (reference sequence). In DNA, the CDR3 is TGTGCCAGTAGTCCCCGGCGGCTAGCGGGAGGAGGGGGAGATACGCAGTATTTT. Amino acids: CASSPRRLAGGGGDTQYF.

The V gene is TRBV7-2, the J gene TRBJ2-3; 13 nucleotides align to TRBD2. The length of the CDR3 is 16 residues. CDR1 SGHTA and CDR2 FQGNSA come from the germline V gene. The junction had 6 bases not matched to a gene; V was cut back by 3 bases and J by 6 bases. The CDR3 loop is CASSFWTSGSQDTQYF. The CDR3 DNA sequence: TGTGCCAGCAGCTTTTGGACTAGCGGGAGCCAGGATACGCAGTATTTT.

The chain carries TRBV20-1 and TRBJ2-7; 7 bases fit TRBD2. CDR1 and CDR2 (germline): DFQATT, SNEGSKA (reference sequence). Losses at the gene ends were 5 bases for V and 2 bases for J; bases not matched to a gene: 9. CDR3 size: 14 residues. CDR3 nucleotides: TGCAGTGCTCCGAAGTGGGAGGGGACCTACGAGCAGTACTTC. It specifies CSAPKWEGTYEQYF.

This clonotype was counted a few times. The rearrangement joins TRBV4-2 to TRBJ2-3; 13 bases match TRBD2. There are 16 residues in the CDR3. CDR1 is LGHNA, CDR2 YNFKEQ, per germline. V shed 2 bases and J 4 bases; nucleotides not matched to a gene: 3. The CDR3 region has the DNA TGTGCCAGCAGCCAAAGGACTAGCGGGAGCGCAGATACGCAGTATTTT. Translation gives CASSQRTSGSADTQYF.

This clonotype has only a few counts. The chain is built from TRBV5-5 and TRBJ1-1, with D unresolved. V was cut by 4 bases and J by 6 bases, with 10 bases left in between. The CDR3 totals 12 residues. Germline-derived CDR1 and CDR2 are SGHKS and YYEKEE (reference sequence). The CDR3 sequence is CASSPRLSEAFF. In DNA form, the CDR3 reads TGTGCCAGCAGCCCTCGGCTTTCTGAAGCTTTCTTT.

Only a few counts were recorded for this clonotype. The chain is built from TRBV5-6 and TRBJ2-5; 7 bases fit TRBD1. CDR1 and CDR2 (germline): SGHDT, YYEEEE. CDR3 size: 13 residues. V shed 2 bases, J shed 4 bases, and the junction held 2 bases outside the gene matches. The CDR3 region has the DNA TGTGCCAGCAGCTTATACAGGGGAGAGACCCAGTACTTC. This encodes CASSLYRGETQYF.

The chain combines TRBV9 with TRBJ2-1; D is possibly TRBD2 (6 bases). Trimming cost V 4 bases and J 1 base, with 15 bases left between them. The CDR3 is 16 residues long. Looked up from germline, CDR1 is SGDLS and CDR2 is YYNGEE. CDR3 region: CASSLTTSRSYNEQFF. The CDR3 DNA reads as TGTGCCAGCAGCTTGACGACTAGTAGGTCCTACAATGAGCAGTTCTTC.

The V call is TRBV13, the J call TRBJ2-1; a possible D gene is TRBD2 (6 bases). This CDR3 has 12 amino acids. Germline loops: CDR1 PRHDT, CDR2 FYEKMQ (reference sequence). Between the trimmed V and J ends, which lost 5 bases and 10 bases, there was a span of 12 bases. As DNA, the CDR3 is TGTGCCAGCAGCCGGGACTTCCCAGAGCAGTTCTTC. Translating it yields CASSRDFPEQFF. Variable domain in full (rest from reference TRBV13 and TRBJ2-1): AAGVIQSPRHLIKEKRETATLKCYPIPRHDTVYWYQQGPGQDPQFLISFYEKMQSDKGSIPDRFSAQQFSDYHSELNMSSLELGDSALYFCASSRDFPEQFFGPGTRLTVL.

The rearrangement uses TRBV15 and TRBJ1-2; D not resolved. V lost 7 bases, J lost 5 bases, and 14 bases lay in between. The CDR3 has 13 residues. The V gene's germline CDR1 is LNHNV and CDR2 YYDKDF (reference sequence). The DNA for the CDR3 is TGTGCCACCACGGAGGGAAGATATTATGGCTACACCTTC. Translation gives CATTEGRYYGYTF.